Each of the 16 T cell receptor beta chains below was sequenced from the same sample in a study of T cells in Graves' hyperthyroidism and ophthalmopathy. Amplification of TCR beta CDR3 regions was performed using RNA transcripts as template. TCR CDR3 regions were first amplified by RT-PCR with HTBI primers. TCRdb independently ran MiXCR on the multiplex PCR reads; one entry per CDR3 protein. Seen here are 300,000 to 400,000 distinct CDR3 sequences, roughly 23% observed once, and the top ten hold 50%. The sequencing sample was made of blood. Source of these receptors: a woman between 45 and 65 years old with Graves' hyperthyroidism.

The J gene is TRBJ2-1, the V gene TRBV15; 9 positions match TRBD2. CDR1 and CDR2 from the germline V gene are LNHNV and YYDKDF (reference sequence). The CDR3 runs 13 residues. Trimming at V came to 8 bases and at J to 5 bases, leaving 4 bases not matched to a gene. CDR3 residues: CATGASGNNEQFF. DNA for the CDR3: TGTGCCACCGGGGCTAGCGGGAACAATGAGCAGTTCTTC.

This clonotype showed up many times. V and J are TRBV12-3 or TRBV12-4 and TRBJ2-2, with 10 bases identical to TRBD1. The CDR3 runs to 14 residues. V was pared by 7 bases and J by 8 bases, with 7 bases of the junction left unmatched. The CDR3 DNA is TGTGCCAGCACCGGGACAGGGGCGTTGGGGGAGCTGTTTTTT. This encodes CASTGTGALGELFF.

The rearrangement uses TRBV20-1 and TRBJ1-1; the D is unclear. The germline gives CDR1 DFQATT, CDR2 SNEGSKA (reference sequence). V dropped 0 bases and J dropped 0 bases, with 11 bases sitting between them. CDR3 length: 15 amino acids. The CDR3 nucleotides are TGCAGTGCTAGAGACCAACAGTCGATGAACACTGAAGCTTTCTTT. It codes for CSARDQQSMNTEAFF.

The V and J genes are TRBV4-1 and TRBJ2-3; the match to TRBD2 covers 10 bases. The CDR3 loop spans 17 amino acids. Per the germline V gene, CDR1 is MGHRA and CDR2 is YSYEKL. Trimming removed 2 bases from V and 8 bases from J; junction bases left unmatched: 13. The CDR3 DNA reads as TGCGCCAGCAGCCAAAGATCCAGCGGGGGGGCAGGACGTACGCAGTATTTT. Protein: CASSQRSSGGAGRTQYF.

The chain recombines TRBV15 with TRBJ1-3; 8 bases are shared with TRBD1. The CDR3 has 23 residues. Germline V gives CDR1 LNHNV, CDR2 YYDKDF (reference sequence). Trimming took 2 bases from V and 1 from J; bases not matched to a gene: 25. The CDR3 DNA reads TGTGCCACCAGCAGACCTTTGCCTTTGGGGGACGACAGGGGATCGCATTCTGGAAACACCATATATTTT. This codes for CATSRPLPLGDDRGSHSGNTIYF.

Note on this clonotype: A much larger clone differs by one base, so this may be a read error. The V and J genes are TRBV7-9 and TRBJ1-1; D is unclear. Germline V gene sequence: CDR1 SEHNR, CDR2 FQNEAQ (reference sequence). V lost 8 bases, J lost 4 bases, and 8 bases lay in between. The CDR3 loop spans 11 amino acids. For the CDR3, the DNA is TGTGCCAGCGGCCCCCGCACTGAAGCTTTCTTT. Its translation is CASGPRTEAFF.

This clonotype has a count of ten or more. The chain employs TRBV28 and TRBJ2-2; 9 bases are shared with TRBD2. Germline V gives CDR1 MDHEN, CDR2 SYDVKM. With V trimmed by 8 bases and J by 7 bases, 11 bases remained unmatched. The CDR3 contains 15 residues. CDR3 sequence reads: CASYAPSGVVGELFF. In nucleotides, the CDR3 is TGTGCCAGCTACGCACCTAGCGGGGTAGTCGGGGAGCTGTTTTTT. The full variable domain, completed using reference TRBV28 and TRBJ2-2, is DVKVTQSSRYLVKRTGEKVFLECVQDMDHENMFWYRQDPGLGLRLIYFSYDVKMKEKGDIPEGYSVSREKKERFSLILESASTNQTSMYLCASYAPSGVVGELFFGEGSRLTVL.

The chain carries TRBV19 and TRBJ2-2, with 7 bases lining up with TRBD2. The germline gives CDR1 LNHDA, CDR2 SQIVND (reference sequence). With 10 bases clipped from V and 1 base from J, the junction kept 6 bases outside the gene matches. The CDR3 is 14 amino acids. CDR3 in amino acids: CATQLAMNTGELFF. The DNA of the CDR3 is TGTGCCACCCAACTAGCGATGAACACCGGGGAGCTGTTTTTT.

This clonotype has at least ten counts. The chain carries TRBV11-2 and TRBJ2-1, with D maybe TRBD1 (6 bases). V shed 4 bases and J shed 0 bases, with 13 bases lying between them. CDR1 SGHAT and CDR2 FQNNGV come from the germline V gene. The length of the CDR3 is 16 residues. The CDR3 spells CASSSIGGRSYNEQFF. CDR3 in DNA: TGTGCCAGCAGCTCCATAGGGGGTCGCTCCTACAATGAGCAGTTCTTC.

This clonotype showed up many times. This rearrangement joins TRBV12-3 or TRBV12-4 to TRBJ2-7; D is perhaps TRBD1 (7 bases). CDR3 size: 15 residues. The germline V and J ends were trimmed by 5 bases and 4 bases, with 18 bases remaining between them. The CDR3 spells CASSQGGDPRYEQYF. The CDR3 coding sequence is TGTGCCAGCAGTCAGGGGGGTGATCCCCGTTACGAGCAGTACTTC.

Ten or more counts support this clonotype. V is TRBV9 and J is TRBJ2-2; TRBD2 matches at 8 bases. The CDR3 is 16 residues long. Germline V gene data show CDR1 as SGDLS and CDR2 as YYNGEE. After removal of 0 bases from V and 4 bases from J, the junction contained 5 bases not matched to a gene. The CDR3 loop is CASSVGAGAFTGELFF. The CDR3 DNA is TGTGCCAGCAGCGTAGGAGCGGGGGCATTCACCGGGGAGCTGTTTTTT.

This clonotype has ten or more counts. V and J are TRBV5-5 and TRBJ2-2; 11 positions agree with TRBD1. CDR3 length: 15 residues. The V segment lost 3 bases and the J segment 7 bases; nucleotides outside the gene matches: 5. Germline V gene lookup returns CDR1 SGHKS and CDR2 YYEKEE (reference sequence). CDR3 residues: CASSSGQGAVGELFF. The DNA for the CDR3 is TGTGCCAGCAGCTCTGGACAGGGGGCAGTCGGGGAGCTGTTTTTT.

This clonotype appeared a single time. This chain connects TRBV7-3 to TRBJ2-1; no clear D. This CDR3 is built from 13 residues. Trimming took 4 bases from V and 9 from J, leaving 13 bases between them. Germline-derived CDR1 and CDR2 are SGHTA and FQGTGA. This chain's CDR3 is CASSSPSLGEQFF. For the CDR3, the DNA is TGTGCCAGCAGCTCACCGTCGTTGGGTGAGCAGTTCTTC. The whole variable domain, remainder taken from reference TRBV7-3 and TRBJ2-1, is GAGVSQTPSNKVTEKGKYVELRCDPISGHTALYWYRQSLGQGPEFLIYFQGTGAADDSGLPNDRFFAVRPEGSVSTLKIQRTERGDSAVYLCASSSPSLGEQFFGPGTRLTVL.

Ten or more counts support this clonotype. This chain links TRBV28 with TRBJ2-3; D gene unclear. Looked up from germline, CDR1 is MDHEN and CDR2 is SYDVKM. The CDR3 is 13 amino acids. Trimming left V 3 bases short and J 2 bases short, with 6 bases between. The CDR3 nucleotides read TGTGCCAGCAGTTTTCGTACCACAGATACGCAGTATTTT. This translates into CASSFRTTDTQYF.

The chain carries TRBV5-1 and TRBJ2-2; tentatively, D is TRBD1 (6 bases). Germline CDR1 and CDR2: SGHRS and YFSETQ. V lost 4 bases and J 1 base, leaving 11 bases between the germline ends. CDR3 length: 15 amino acids. In nucleotides, the CDR3 is TGCGCCAGCAGCCTTCCGACAGGGAACACCGGGGAGCTGTTTTTT. Translating it yields CASSLPTGNTGELFF.

This clonotype appeared many times. The CDR3 nucleotides read TGTGCCAGCAGCTACTCCGGGACAGGGAGAGGGGAGCTGTTTTTT. It codes for CASSYSGTGRGELFF. The rearrangement uses TRBV11-3 and TRBJ2-2; 9 nucleotides line up with TRBD1. The J segment lost 8 bases and the V segment lost 4 bases, leaving 8 bases of the junction unmatched. CDR3 length equals 15 residues. Germline V gene lookup returns CDR1 SGHNT and CDR2 YENEEA.